The next 24 T cell receptor beta chains were all read from a single sample in a study of cytotoxic CD8 clonotypes in ibrutinib-treated CLL. Profiled with immunoSEQ multiplex PCR; TCRdb holds only in-frame clones, not every one. The sample lists about 200,000 clones, around three quarters occurring once. The sequencing used PBMCs, collected after 24 months of ibrutinib treatment. Source of these receptors: a human donor with chronic lymphocytic leukemia.

CDR3 region: CASSPGGTSGRWYEQYF. As DNA, the CDR3 is TGTGCCAGCAGCCCAGGAGGGACTAGCGGGAGATGGTACGAGCAGTACTTC. The chain uses TRBV4-2 and TRBJ2-7; 14 bases line up with TRBD2. This CDR3 is 17 amino acids long. The V gene's germline CDR1 is LGHNA and CDR2 YNFKEQ. With 4 bases clipped from V and 4 bases from J, the junction kept 9 bases outside the gene matches.

The chain employs TRBV27 and TRBJ2-7, with a possible D match to TRBD1 (6 bases). CDR3 length equals 14 residues. CDR1 and CDR2 (germline): MNHEY, SMNVEV (reference sequence). The V end lost 6 bases, the J end lost 7 bases, and 19 bases lay between the germline ends. CDR3 DNA: TGTGCCAGCAGCCAGGGAATCTACCAGGGGGAGCAGTACTTC. Translated, it gives CASSQGIYQGEQYF.

The V and J genes are TRBV27 and TRBJ2-5; D possibly corresponds to TRBD2 (5 bases). Trimming removed 3 bases at V and 2 bases at J, with 7 bases between. The germline V gene has CDR1 MNHEY and CDR2 SMNVEV (reference sequence). The CDR3 has 13 residues. CDR3 sequence reads: CASSLDWQETQYF. The CDR3 DNA reads as TGTGCCAGCAGTTTGGACTGGCAAGAGACCCAGTACTTC.

The J gene is TRBJ1-1, the V gene TRBV6-1, with D tentatively TRBD1 (6 bases). The germline V gene encodes CDR1 MNHNS and CDR2 SASEGT. V was pared by 5 bases and J by 1 base, with 8 bases between. This CDR3 spans 13 amino acids. The CDR3 here is CASSSDRNTEAFF. CDR3 nucleotides: TGTGCCAGCAGTTCGGACAGGAACACTGAAGCTTTCTTT.

The chain links TRBV5-1 to TRBJ2-7, with 12 bases identical to TRBD2. Germline V lookup: CDR1 SGHRS, CDR2 YFSETQ. The CDR3 contains 16 residues. The V segment lost 0 bases and the J segment 1 base; nucleotides outside the gene matches: 2. The CDR3 bases are TGCGCCAGCAGCTTGGGGACTAGCGGGATATCCTACGAGCAGTACTTC. Translating it yields CASSLGTSGISYEQYF. The complete variable domain, with remaining parts taken from reference TRBV5-1 and TRBJ2-7, reads KAGVTQTPRYLIKTRGQQVTLSCSPISGHRSVSWYQQTPGQGLQFLFEYFSETQRNKGNFPGRFSGRQFSNSRSEMNVSTLELGDSALYLCASSLGTSGISYEQYFGPGTRLTVT.

V is TRBV18 and J is TRBJ1-2; D is undetermined. V was trimmed by 2 bases and J by 1 base, leaving 11 bases between them. There are 15 residues in the CDR3. CDR1 is KGHSH, CDR2 LQKENI, per germline. CDR3 nucleotide sequence: TGTGCCAGCTCACCAACATCTGACCTTAACTATGGCTACACCTTC. This gives the protein CASSPTSDLNYGYTF.

The rearrangement uses TRBV18 and TRBJ1-2, with 9 bases fitting TRBD1. The length of the CDR3 is 14 residues. From germline, CDR1 is KGHSH and CDR2 LQKENI. The J segment lost 7 bases and the V segment lost 7 bases, leaving 10 bases of the junction unmatched. Here the CDR3 reads CASYADRGIFGYTF. As DNA, the CDR3 is TGTGCCAGCTATGCGGACAGGGGAATCTTTGGCTACACCTTC.

The chain recombines TRBV7-8 with TRBJ2-7, with D uncertain. This CDR3 has 11 residues. Germline V CDR1 and CDR2: SGHVS, FQNEAQ. Trimming pared 5 bases from V and 3 bases from J, leaving 5 bases between. The CDR3 DNA is TGTGCCAGCAGCCGCCGCTACGAGCAGTACTTC. It translates to CASSRRYEQYF.

The chain is built from TRBV27 and TRBJ2-1, with D uncertain. CDR1 is MNHEY and CDR2 is SMNVEV in the germline V gene (reference sequence). Trimming stripped 7 bases from V and 4 bases from J, with 17 bases between. The CDR3 length is 15 residues. This CDR3 reads CASTPTPRSYNEQFF. The CDR3 region has the DNA TGTGCCAGCACCCCCACCCCGAGGAGTTACAATGAGCAGTTCTTC.

The chain is built from TRBV7-2 and TRBJ2-3; 7 bases line up with TRBD2. This CDR3 has 16 amino acids. Germline CDR1 reads SGHTA; CDR2 reads FQGNSA. The junction had 4 bases not matched to a gene; V was cut back by 1 base and J by 0 bases. CDR3 amino acids: CASSLGPSGSTDTQYF. The CDR3 DNA reads TGTGCCAGCAGCTTAGGTCCTAGCGGTAGCACAGATACGCAGTATTTT.

The chain carries TRBV7-7 and TRBJ2-7; 8 bases match TRBD1. The trim removed 5 bases at V and 5 bases at J, leaving 8 bases unmatched. This CDR3 has 14 residues. Per the germline V gene, CDR1 is SSHAT and CDR2 is FNYEAQ (reference sequence). Written as DNA, the CDR3 is TGTGCCAGCAGCGCAGGACAGGGTAGTAACGAGCAGTACTTC. Translating gives CASSAGQGSNEQYF. The entire variable domain, with the rest obtained from reference TRBV7-7 and TRBJ2-7, is as follows: GAGVSQSPRYKVTKRGQDVTLRCDPISSHATLYWYQQALGQGPEFLTYFNYEAQPDKSGLPSDRFSAERPEGSISTLTIQRTEQRDSAMYRCASSAGQGSNEQYFGPGTRLTVT.

The chain joins TRBV2 to TRBJ1-1, with TRBD1 as a possible D gene (5 bases). Trimming left V 10 bases short and J 4 bases short, with 22 bases between. Germline V gene sequence: CDR1 SNHLY, CDR2 FYNNEI. This CDR3 comprises 15 residues. The CDR3 region is CAITRLGGTITEAFF. DNA of the CDR3: TGTGCCATAACTCGTCTCGGCGGGACTATCACTGAAGCTTTCTTT.

V and J are TRBV6-4 and TRBJ2-1, with 12 bases aligning to TRBD1. The CDR3 consists of 17 residues. J was trimmed by 7 bases and V by 0 bases; bases with no gene match: 7. Germline CDR1 is MRHNA and CDR2 is SNTAGT. The CDR3 spells CASSDSHRDRGLNEQFF. Here the CDR3 DNA reads TGTGCCAGCAGTGACTCCCACCGGGACAGGGGGCTAAATGAGCAGTTCTTC.

J is TRBJ2-5 and V is TRBV6-5; TRBD1 matches 10 bases. This CDR3 spans 13 amino acids. Germline V gene data show CDR1 as MNHEY and CDR2 as SVGAGI. V lost 8 bases and J lost 5; bases outside the gene matches: 5. The CDR3, as DNA: TGTGCCAGCCCGACAGGGGGCGCGGAGACCCAGTACTTC. This codes for CASPTGGAETQYF.

This chain connects TRBV6-5 to TRBJ2-7; TRBD2 is a possible D gene (6 bases). Germline CDR1 MNHEY, CDR2 SVGAGI. V was shortened by 4 bases and J by 6 bases, with 10 bases between the two germline ends. The CDR3 runs to 12 residues. CDR3 coding DNA: TGTGCCAGCAGTTCCCGGGACTCCGAGCAGTACTTC. Amino acid sequence: CASSSRDSEQYF.

The gene calls are TRBV10-2 and TRBJ1-1; D is unresolved. The CDR3 sequence is 12 residues long. Trimming left V 9 bases short and J 5 bases short, with 13 bases between. The V gene's germline CDR1 is WSHSY and CDR2 SAAADI. CDR3 sequence reads: CASNKGITEAFF. The CDR3, as DNA: TGCGCCAGTAACAAGGGCATAACTGAAGCTTTCTTT.

The chain recombines TRBV27 with TRBJ2-7; the D call may be TRBD1 or TRBD2 (5 bases each). The CDR3 extends over 15 amino acids. Germline V lookup: CDR1 MNHEY, CDR2 SMNVEV (reference sequence). V dropped 5 bases and J dropped 2 bases, with 16 bases sitting between them. The CDR3 spells CASSRGRGLAYEQYF. As DNA, the CDR3 is TGTGCCAGCAGTCGGGGACGGGGTCTCGCCTACGAGCAGTACTTC.

V gene TRBV5-6 combines with J gene TRBJ2-2, with TRBD2 matching 11 bases. V was clipped by 0 bases and J by 9 bases; unmatched bases: 4. The CDR3 contains 15 residues. Germline V gene sequence: CDR1 SGHDT, CDR2 YYEEEE. CDR3 in amino acids: CASSLVTSGSWELFF. The CDR3 DNA reads as TGTGCCAGCAGCTTGGTCACTAGCGGGAGTTGGGAGCTGTTTTTT. The complete variable domain, with remaining parts taken from reference TRBV5-6 and TRBJ2-2, reads DAGVTQSPTHLIKTRGQQVTLRCSPKSGHDTVSWYQQALGQGPQFIFQYYEEEERQRGNFPDRFSGHQFPNYSSELNVNALLLGDSALYLCASSLVTSGSWELFFGEGSRLTVL.

This clone was counted a few times. This chain joins TRBV20-1 and TRBJ1-1; D gene unclear. The length of the CDR3 is 11 residues. Germline V gene sequence: CDR1 DFQATT, CDR2 SNEGSKA (reference sequence). Trimming took 4 bases from V and 0 from J, leaving 3 bases between them. The CDR3 DNA follows: TGCAGTGCTATTTTGAACACTGAAGCTTTCTTT. Its translation: CSAILNTEAFF.

V gene TRBV10-3 combines with J gene TRBJ2-7; 7 bases agree with TRBD1. Germline CDR1 is ENHRY and CDR2 is SYGVKD. The J segment lost 5 bases and the V segment lost 5 bases, leaving 6 bases of the junction unmatched. CDR3 length equals 13 residues. CDR3 in amino acids: CAISHGTDHEQYF. CDR3 bases: TGTGCCATCAGTCATGGGACAGACCACGAGCAGTACTTC.

This clone occurred a few times. This chain's CDR3 is CASRGDGTYEQYF. The CDR3 region has the DNA TGTGCCAGCAGGGGGGACGGCACCTACGAGCAGTACTTC. This chain connects TRBV6-5 to TRBJ2-7, with D tentatively TRBD1 or TRBD2 (5 bases each). The CDR3 runs 13 residues. The germline gives CDR1 MNHEY, CDR2 SVGAGI. V gave up 6 bases and J gave up 2 bases, with 11 bases separating them.

The chain has TRBV7-2 and TRBJ1-5, with D unresolved. CDR1 is SGHTA and CDR2 is FQGNSA in the germline V gene. The CDR3 has 13 residues. The V and J ends lost 0 bases and 6 bases respectively, with 6 bases between them. The CDR3 DNA sequence: TGTGCCAGCAGCTTAGCGACTTTTCAGCCCCAGCATTTT. Residues: CASSLATFQPQHF.

This chain connects TRBV7-2 to TRBJ2-7; the match to TRBD1 covers 10 bases. The junction had 13 bases not matched to a gene; V was cut back by 6 bases and J by 2 bases. CDR3 length: 17 amino acids. Germline loops: CDR1 SGHTA, CDR2 FQGNSA. The CDR3 nucleotides are TGTGCCAGCAGGGGGTTGGCGGGACAGGGGACTACCTACGAGCAGTACTTC. Its translation is CASRGLAGQGTTYEQYF.

This clone was seen a few times. The rearrangement links TRBV7-8 to TRBJ2-7; TRBD2 aligns across 12 bases. This CDR3 contains 14 residues. With 2 bases clipped from V and 5 bases from J, the junction kept 1 base outside the gene matches. In germline, CDR1 is SGHVS, CDR2 FQNEAQ. The CDR3 loop is CASSLRLAGDEQYF. The DNA for the CDR3 is TGTGCCAGCAGCTTACGACTAGCGGGAGACGAGCAGTACTTC.